Shown below are 18 T cell receptor beta chains from a single sample sequenced in a study of blood T cell repertoires in COVID-19 (dated by TCRdb to 2018 to 2020). Library construction relied on the immunoSEQ multiplex PCR assay. TCRdb holds this immuneACCESS table with in-frame rearrangements only. Some clones are missing; in checked studies, unresolved V genes explain under half, and the rest has no known cause. The sample contains roughly 440,000 clones, about 91% of them found a single time. The top ten clonotypes cover approximately 12% of the sample. Sequenced material: peripheral blood. The origin of the receptors is a woman aged 45-65 years with COVID-19, enrolled during active disease.

The chain recombines TRBV4-1 with TRBJ1-4, with unresolved D. V dropped 8 bases and J dropped 4 bases, with 11 bases sitting between them. This CDR3 has 13 residues. Germline CDR1 is MGHRA and CDR2 is YSYEKL. The CDR3 DNA reads TGCGCCAGCGGGCAGACCCTTAATGAAAAACTGTTTTTT. Protein product: CASGQTLNEKLFF.

The rearrangement joins TRBV19 to TRBJ1-4; D perhaps matches TRBD1 (5 bases). This CDR3 spans 12 amino acids. V lost 8 bases, J lost 6 bases, and 10 bases lay in between. Germline loops: CDR1 LNHDA, CDR2 SQIVND (reference sequence). The DNA for the CDR3 is TGTGCCAGTCTGACAGTAGATGAAAAACTGTTTTTT. It is translated as CASLTVDEKLFF.

In its sample, this clone was seen once. In the same sample, other DNA sequences code for this CDR3. The gene calls are TRBV6-4 and TRBJ2-2, with a possible D match to TRBD1 (6 bases). The CDR3 is 14 amino acids. Germline-derived CDR1 and CDR2 are MRHNA and SNTAGT. V was trimmed by 5 bases and J by 1 base, leaving 8 bases between them. The CDR3 DNA is TGTGCCAGCAGTCAGGGGTTGAACACCGGGGAGCTGTTTTTT. Residues: CASSQGLNTGELFF.

V and J are TRBV19 and TRBJ1-6; TRBD1 is a possible D gene (5 bases). CDR1 LNHDA and CDR2 SQIVND come from the germline V gene (reference sequence). This CDR3 has 13 amino acids. The ends were cut back, 1 base at V and 11 bases at J, with 9 bases in the middle. The CDR3 nucleotides read TGTGCCAGTAGTATAGCCAGGGAGGCACCCCTCCACTTT. As protein: CASSIAREAPLHF.

This rearrangement joins TRBV19 to TRBJ2-3; weak D call: TRBD2 (6 bases). Trimming pared 6 bases from V and 2 bases from J, leaving 18 bases between. Germline CDR1 is LNHDA and CDR2 is SQIVND (reference sequence). The CDR3 covers 16 residues. For the CDR3, the DNA is TGTGCCAGTAGGGGGGGAAAGACGGGTCCCACAGATACGCAGTATTTT. Protein sequence: CASRGGKTGPTDTQYF.

The V gene is TRBV27, the J gene TRBJ1-2, with 7 bases matching TRBD1. Trimming took 8 bases from V and 6 from J; bases not matched to a gene: 15. This CDR3 spans 15 amino acids. Germline-derived CDR1 and CDR2 are MNHEY and SMNVEV (reference sequence). The CDR3 loop is CASCKGRNRGDGYTF. The CDR3 DNA reads as TGTGCCAGCTGCAAGGGGCGGAACAGGGGCGATGGCTACACCTTC.

This chain connects TRBV3-1 (or the pseudogene TRBV3-2) to TRBJ1-1; weak D call: TRBD1 (5 bases). CDR1 and CDR2 from the germline V gene are LGHDT and YNNKEL (reference sequence). Trimming pared 4 bases from V and 4 bases from J, leaving 10 bases between. The CDR3 runs to 13 residues. The CDR3 DNA reads as TGTGCCAGCAGCCCGGACACGGCCACTGAAGCTTTCTTT. It is translated as CASSPDTATEAFF.

The V gene is TRBV7-2, the J gene TRBJ1-2; D remains unclear. Germline V CDR1 and CDR2: SGHTA, FQGNSA. Trimming took off 5 bases at V and 4 bases at J, with 14 bases between the two ends. This CDR3 comprises 14 residues. In DNA form, the CDR3 reads TGTGCCAGCAGCCCGAGACAACACCCCTATGGCTACACCTTC. It encodes CASSPRQHPYGYTF.

The V gene is TRBV24-1, the J gene TRBJ1-5; D is unresolved. The CDR3 loop spans 13 amino acids. Germline V gene sequence: CDR1 KGHDR, CDR2 SFDVKD. Trimming removed 1 base from V and 3 bases from J, with 3 bases in between. CDR3 nucleotides: TGTGCCACCAGTGATTTCAACAATCAGCCCCAGCATTTT. Protein sequence: CATSDFNNQPQHF.

The V gene is TRBV5-1, the J gene TRBJ1-6; a possible D gene is TRBD1 (6 bases). This CDR3 comprises 15 residues. Trimming took 3 bases from V and 8 from J, leaving 15 bases between them. The germline V gene has CDR1 SGHRS and CDR2 YFSETQ. The CDR3 loop reads CASSSNRVRDSPLHF. In DNA form, the CDR3 reads TGCGCCAGCAGCTCGAACAGGGTGAGAGATTCACCCCTCCACTTT.

The V call is TRBV19, the J call TRBJ1-2; 11 nucleotides line up with TRBD1. Germline V lookup: CDR1 LNHDA, CDR2 SQIVND (reference sequence). Losses at the gene ends were 3 bases for V and 8 bases for J; bases not matched to a gene: 8. This CDR3 is built from 15 residues. The chain's CDR3 is CASSIPRGQGGGYTF. CDR3 in DNA: TGTGCCAGTAGTATCCCCCGGGGACAGGGGGGCGGCTACACCTTC.

The chain combines TRBV5-6 with TRBJ2-3; D uncertain. CDR3 length equals 13 residues. The ends were cut back, 2 bases at V and 1 base at J, with 5 bases in the middle. The germline V gene encodes CDR1 SGHDT and CDR2 YYEEEE. The CDR3 bases are TGTGCCAGCAGCTTTCGGGGCACAGATACGCAGTATTTT. Encoded protein: CASSFRGTDTQYF. The variable domain in full, completed from reference TRBV5-6 and TRBJ2-3, reads DAGVTQSPTHLIKTRGQQVTLRCSPKSGHDTVSWYQQALGQGPQFIFQYYEEEERQRGNFPDRFSGHQFPNYSSELNVNALLLGDSALYLCASSFRGTDTQYFGPGTRLTVL.

V and J are TRBV6-5 and TRBJ2-7, with D possibly TRBD1 on 6 matching bases. CDR1 MNHEY and CDR2 SVGAGI come from the germline V gene. The CDR3 totals 15 residues. Trimming shortened V by 6 bases and J by 6 bases, and 21 bases separated the two germline ends. CDR3 loop: CASSHQDREECEQYF. The CDR3 DNA reads as TGTGCCAGCAGCCACCAGGACAGAGAGGAGTGCGAGCAGTACTTC.

The V gene is TRBV6-6, the J gene TRBJ1-2; 9 bases are a match to TRBD1. Germline values: CDR1 MNHNY, CDR2 SVGAGI (reference sequence). The CDR3 extends over 15 amino acids. Germline trimming cut 4 bases from V and 8 bases from J; bases unmatched to any gene: 11. Here the CDR3 reads CASSLETGGPRGYTF. CDR3 coding DNA: TGTGCCAGCAGTTTGGAAACAGGGGGCCCTAGGGGCTACACCTTC.

As for this clone: The missing conserved phenylalanine or tryptophan at the end of this CDR3 makes a read error likely. The DNA is omitted, as the CDR3 cannot be located on it reliably, and the CDR3 follows TCRdb's listing. The chain carries TRBV6-6 and TRBJ1-2; the table assigns TRBD1, which was not confirmed against the DNA. Ends included, the CDR3 has 12 residues. The germline gives CDR1 MNHNY, CDR2 SVGAGI (reference sequence). CDR3: CASSYLQGPPVL.

The chain joins TRBV10-3 to TRBJ1-5, with D unclear. V was shortened by 6 bases and J by 5 bases, with 11 bases between the two germline ends. This CDR3 is built from 13 residues. Germline CDR1 is ENHRY and CDR2 is SYGVKD. The CDR3 sequence is CAIRAEADQPQHF. CDR3 DNA sequence: TGTGCCATCAGAGCGGAAGCAGATCAGCCCCAGCATTTT.

The chain links TRBV3-1 (or the pseudogene TRBV3-2) to TRBJ1-1; D not certain. The CDR3 contains 14 residues. CDR1 is LGHDT and CDR2 is YNNKEL in the germline V gene (reference sequence). Trimming took 5 bases from V and 4 from J, leaving 14 bases between them. The CDR3: CASSFRPAGTEAFF. For the CDR3, the DNA is TGTGCCAGCAGCTTTAGACCAGCGGGCACTGAAGCTTTCTTT.

This chain joins TRBV5-1 and TRBJ1-6; the D gene is possibly TRBD1 (5 bases). Between the trimmed V and J ends, which lost 4 bases and 9 bases, there was a span of 14 bases. This CDR3 spans 14 amino acids. Germline CDR1 SGHRS, CDR2 YFSETQ. In DNA, the CDR3 is TGCGCCAGCAGCACGGGAGGGACGGGTTCACCCCTCCACTTT. Protein sequence: CASSTGGTGSPLHF.